One sample yielded the 18 T cell receptor beta chains listed below, sequenced in a study of cytomegalovirus exposure and HLA in healthy donors. PCR amplification relied on 60 Vbeta primers (plus 13 Jbeta primers). Assay: immunoSEQ multiplex PCR; the TCRdb copy retains only in-frame clones and omits some. Of 150,000 to 170,000 clones listed, about 68% are singletons. The sample comprised PBMCs. The source is a man aged 25 to 40 in good health and CMV-seronegative.

The gene calls are TRBV28 and TRBJ1-5; a possible D gene is TRBD1 (5 bases). The CDR3 has 16 amino acids. From germline, CDR1 is MDHEN and CDR2 SYDVKM. V lost 4 bases and J 6 bases, leaving 19 bases between the germline ends. CDR3 loop: CASSSLQHRGGQPQHF. The CDR3 bases are TGTGCCAGCAGTTCCTTACAACATCGGGGGGGTCAGCCCCAGCATTTT.

The chain joins TRBV10-3 to TRBJ2-1, with TRBD1 matching 7 bases. This CDR3 spans 14 amino acids. J gave up 0 bases and V 6 bases, and 2 bases lay outside the gene matches. The germline gives CDR1 ENHRY, CDR2 SYGVKD. This CDR3 is CAIRGQSSYNEQFF. The CDR3 nucleotides read TGTGCCATCAGGGGACAGAGCTCCTACAATGAGCAGTTCTTC.

V and J are TRBV4-3 and TRBJ1-2; 8 nucleotides align to TRBD1. V dropped 1 base and J dropped 7; count of bases not matched to a gene: 5. The CDR3 contains 14 residues. Germline assignment: CDR1 LGHNA and CDR2 YSLEER. CDR3 nucleotide sequence: TGCGCCAGCAGCCAAGGGACAGGGATAACTGGCTACACCTTC. Encoded protein: CASSQGTGITGYTF.

The CDR3 nucleotides are TGCGCCAGCAGTGAGACCATCACTAGCGGGGGCTGCAATGAGCAGTTCTTC. Translated, it gives CASSETITSGGCNEQFF. The chain couples TRBV10-1 to TRBJ2-1; 11 nucleotides align to TRBD2. The CDR3 has 17 residues. V gave up 2 bases and J gave up 6 bases; unmatched junction bases: 9. CDR1 and CDR2 from the germline V gene are WNHNN and SYGVQD (reference sequence).

J is TRBJ2-5 and V is TRBV13; D unclear. The last part of the DNA fits TRBJ2-7 better; the J call may be wrong. The CDR3 runs to 11 residues. Germline CDR1 reads PRHDT; CDR2 reads FYEKMQ (reference sequence). The CDR3 spells CASSLGYEQYF. In nucleotides, the CDR3 is TGTGCCAGCAGCTTAGGATACGAGCAGTACTTC.

The rearrangement links TRBV28 to TRBJ2-7; D is ambiguous. V lost 6 bases, J lost 4 bases, and 10 bases lay in between. The CDR3 is made up of 12 amino acids. CDR1 is MDHEN and CDR2 is SYDVKM in the germline V gene. The CDR3 loop reads CASRSDGYEQYF. CDR3 bases: TGTGCCAGCAGATCTGACGGGTACGAGCAGTACTTC.

The V gene is TRBV5-1, the J gene TRBJ1-1, with 12 bases that match TRBD1. Unmatched junction bases numbered 7, after V lost 4 bases and J lost 3 bases. This CDR3 is 16 amino acids long. Germline lookup yields CDR1 SGHRS and CDR2 YFSETQ. The CDR3 here is CASSLSGTGGDTEAFF. The CDR3 DNA reads TGCGCCAGCAGCCTCTCCGGGACAGGGGGCGACACTGAAGCTTTCTTT.

The chain carries TRBV4-3 and TRBJ2-5, with 8 bases matching TRBD2. The germline gives CDR1 LGHNA, CDR2 YSLEER. The V segment lost 3 bases and the J segment 0 bases; nucleotides outside the gene matches: 3. The CDR3 totals 15 residues. The CDR3 coding sequence is TGCGCCAGCAGCCAGCGGGGACTAGACCAAGAGACCCAGTACTTC. Protein: CASSQRGLDQETQYF.

This rearrangement joins TRBV6-5 to TRBJ2-1; the match to TRBD1 covers 11 bases. After removal of 5 bases from V and 12 bases from J, the junction contained 6 bases not matched to a gene. This CDR3 is built from 13 residues. Germline V gene lookup returns CDR1 MNHEY and CDR2 SVGAGI. The CDR3 protein is CASSRTGGDRQFF. The CDR3 nucleotides read TGTGCCAGCAGTCGGACAGGGGGCGACAGGCAGTTCTTC.

The DNA of the CDR3 is TGTGCCAGCAGTGAAAGGTTCGGACAAAAAGAGACCCAGTACTTC. Encoded protein: CASSERFGQKETQYF. The genes are TRBV25-1 and TRBJ2-5; possibly TRBD1 for D (5 bases). CDR1 is MGHDK, CDR2 SYGVNS, per germline. Trimming removed 2 bases at V and 3 bases at J, with 13 bases between. The length of the CDR3 is 15 residues.

This clone has a single count. The chain joins TRBV7-8 to TRBJ1-5; 8 nucleotides agree with TRBD1. There are 14 residues in the CDR3. CDR1 and CDR2 from the germline V gene are SGHVS and FQNEAQ. V shed 3 bases, J shed 5 bases, and the junction held 3 bases outside the gene matches. As DNA, the CDR3 is TGTGCCAGCAGCTTCCGCAGGGGGCATCAGCCCCAGCATTTT. The encoded protein is CASSFRRGHQPQHF.

The rearrangement joins TRBV19 to TRBJ2-5; 14 bases align to TRBD2. The trim removed 5 bases at V and 2 bases at J, leaving 4 bases unmatched. The CDR3 is made up of 16 amino acids. The germline V gene has CDR1 LNHDA and CDR2 SQIVND (reference sequence). CDR3 protein: CASSLGTSGGQETQYF. CDR3 sequence (DNA): TGTGCCAGTAGTCTCGGGACTAGCGGGGGTCAAGAGACCCAGTACTTC.

This clone was counted a few times. In nucleotides, the CDR3 is TGTGCCAGCAGTCAAAGCGGGGGGGCCGTTGAGCAGTTCTTC. The encoded protein is CASSQSGGAVEQFF. This chain connects TRBV7-2 to TRBJ2-1; 10 bases align to TRBD2. The CDR3 length is 14 residues. Germline V gene lookup returns CDR1 SGHTA and CDR2 FQGNSA. J was trimmed by 9 bases and V by 6 bases; bases with no gene match: 8.

Remarks on this clone: Other nucleotide sequences in the sample specify the same CDR3. The rearrangement uses TRBV5-1 and TRBJ1-1, with no clear D. CDR1 is SGHRS and CDR2 is YFSETQ in the germline V gene. Trimming shortened V by 0 bases and J by 2 bases, and 5 bases separated the two germline ends. This CDR3 has 13 amino acids. CDR3 amino acids: CASSLAGNTEAFF. CDR3 DNA sequence: TGCGCCAGCAGCTTGGCCGGTAACACTGAAGCTTTCTTT.

This chain uses TRBV6-5 with TRBJ2-5, with TRBD1 matching over 10 bases. Trimming removed 4 bases from V and 4 bases from J; junction bases left unmatched: 3. CDR1 and CDR2 from the germline V gene are MNHEY and SVGAGI. CDR3 length equals 14 residues. The CDR3 coding sequence is TGTGCCAGCAGTTTGGGACAGGGGCTAGAGACCCAGTACTTC. Its protein is CASSLGQGLETQYF.

This rearrangement joins TRBV4-1 to TRBJ1-2; maybe TRBD1 (6 bases). In germline, CDR1 is MGHRA, CDR2 YSYEKL. Trimming pared 1 base from V and 8 bases from J, leaving 11 bases between. This CDR3 has 13 residues. The CDR3 DNA reads as TGCGCCAGCAGCCAAGTAAACAGGGCAGGCTACACCTTC. This encodes CASSQVNRAGYTF.

The J gene is TRBJ2-3, the V gene TRBV5-6; 8 nucleotides line up with TRBD2. CDR3 length: 17 residues. V was clipped by 0 bases and J by 0 bases; unmatched bases: 6. Germline-derived CDR1 and CDR2 are SGHDT and YYEEEE. CDR3 sequence: CASSLVVAGGSTDTQYF. CDR3 in DNA: TGTGCCAGCAGCTTGGTTGTGGCGGGGGGCAGCACAGATACGCAGTATTTT.

The V gene is TRBV29-1, the J gene TRBJ1-1, with D tentatively TRBD1 (6 bases). Trimming removed 4 bases at V and 4 bases at J, with 13 bases between. The germline CDR1 and CDR2 sequences are SQVTM and ANQGSEA. The CDR3 contains 13 residues. In nucleotides, the CDR3 is TGCAGCGTTGTCCCAGGGGTGGGCACTGAAGCTTTCTTT. As protein: CSVVPGVGTEAFF.